This T cell receptor (beta chain) was sequenced for a study of T cell repertoires in cytomegalovirus infection. The CDR3 has 15 amino acids. Trimming cost V 4 bases and J 4 bases; bases outside gene matches: 10. Looked up from germline, CDR1 is SQVTM and CDR2 is ANQGSEA. This clonotype was recorded many times. MiXCR was run by TCRdb on the reads, yielding one entry per CDR3 protein. The sample lists about 300,000 distinct CDR3 sequences, around 10% occurring once. The receptor was derived from a human donor in good health (CMV status not recorded). Some clones in this sample may be carry-over from other donors' samples. Sample: PBMCs. This chain links TRBV29-1 with TRBJ1-1, with 9 bases matching TRBD1. The CDR3 loop is CSVAVSGTGRTEAFF. The DNA for the CDR3 is TGCAGCGTTGCGGTTTCCGGGACAGGGCGCACTGAAGCTTTCTTT.